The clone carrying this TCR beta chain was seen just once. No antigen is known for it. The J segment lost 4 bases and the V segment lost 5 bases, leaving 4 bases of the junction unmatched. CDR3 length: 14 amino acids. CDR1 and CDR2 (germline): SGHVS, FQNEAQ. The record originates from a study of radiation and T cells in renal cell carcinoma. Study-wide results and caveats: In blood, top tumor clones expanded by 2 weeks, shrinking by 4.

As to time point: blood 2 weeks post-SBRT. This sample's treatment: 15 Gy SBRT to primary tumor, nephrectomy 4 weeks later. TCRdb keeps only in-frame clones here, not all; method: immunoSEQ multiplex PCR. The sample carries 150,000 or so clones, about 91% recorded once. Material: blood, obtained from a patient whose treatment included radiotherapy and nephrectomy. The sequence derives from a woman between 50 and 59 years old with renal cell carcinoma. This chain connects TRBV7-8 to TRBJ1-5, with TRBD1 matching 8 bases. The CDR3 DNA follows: TGTGCCAGCAGCACCCGGACAGGGAATCAGCCCCAGCATTTT. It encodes CASSTRTGNQPQHF.